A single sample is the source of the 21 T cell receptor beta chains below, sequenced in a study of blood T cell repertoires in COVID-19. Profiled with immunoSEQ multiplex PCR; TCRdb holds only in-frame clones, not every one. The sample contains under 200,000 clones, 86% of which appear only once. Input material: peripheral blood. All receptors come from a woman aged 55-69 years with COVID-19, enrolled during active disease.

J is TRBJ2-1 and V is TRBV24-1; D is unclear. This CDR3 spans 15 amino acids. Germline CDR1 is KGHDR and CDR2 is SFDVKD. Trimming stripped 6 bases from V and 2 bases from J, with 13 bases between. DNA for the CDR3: TGTGCCACCAGTCATCCGACAACAACCTACAATGAGCAGTTCTTC. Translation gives CATSHPTTTYNEQFF.

The CDR3 protein is CASSPRDRGSDQPQHF. CDR3 sequence (DNA): TGTGCCAGCAGTCCCCGGGACAGGGGGAGCGATCAGCCCCAGCATTTT. The chain links TRBV6-6 to TRBJ1-5, with 11 bases identical to TRBD1. Per germline, CDR1 MNHNY and CDR2 SVGAGI (reference sequence). CDR3 length: 16 residues. The ends lost 5 bases at V and 5 bases at J; junction bases unmatched: 8.

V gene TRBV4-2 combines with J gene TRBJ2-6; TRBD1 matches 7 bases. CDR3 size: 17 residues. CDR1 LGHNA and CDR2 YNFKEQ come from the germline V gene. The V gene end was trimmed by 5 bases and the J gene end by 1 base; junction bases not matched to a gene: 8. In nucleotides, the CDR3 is TGTGCCAGCAGCTCCCGAACCAGGGGGTCTGGGGCCAACGTCCTGACTTTC. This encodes CASSSRTRGSGANVLTF.

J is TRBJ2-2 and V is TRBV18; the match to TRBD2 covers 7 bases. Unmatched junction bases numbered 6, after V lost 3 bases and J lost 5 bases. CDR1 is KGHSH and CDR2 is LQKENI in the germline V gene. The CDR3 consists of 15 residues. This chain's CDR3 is CASSPTAGVTGELFF. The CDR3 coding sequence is TGTGCCAGCTCACCTACGGCGGGAGTTACCGGGGAGCTGTTTTTT.

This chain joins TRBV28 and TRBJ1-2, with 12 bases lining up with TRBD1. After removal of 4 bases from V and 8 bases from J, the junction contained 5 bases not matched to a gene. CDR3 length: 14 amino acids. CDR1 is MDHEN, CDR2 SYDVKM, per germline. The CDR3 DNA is TGTGCCAGCAGTTCGGGACAGGGGGCGTGGGGCTACACCTTC. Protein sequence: CASSSGQGAWGYTF.

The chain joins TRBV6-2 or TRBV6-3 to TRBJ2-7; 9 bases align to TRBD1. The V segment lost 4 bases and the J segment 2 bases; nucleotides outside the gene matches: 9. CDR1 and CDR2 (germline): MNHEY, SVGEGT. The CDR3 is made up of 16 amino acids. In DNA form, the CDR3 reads TGTGCCAGCAGTTTCCAGCTTAGGACAGGGGCCTACGAGCAGTACTTC. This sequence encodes CASSFQLRTGAYEQYF.

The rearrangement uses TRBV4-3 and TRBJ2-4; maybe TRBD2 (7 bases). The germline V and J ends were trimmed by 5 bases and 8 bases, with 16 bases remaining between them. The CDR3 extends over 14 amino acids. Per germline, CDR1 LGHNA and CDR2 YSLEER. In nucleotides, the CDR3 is TGCGCCAGCAGCTCTACAGGGAGGGGGGACATTCAGTACTTC. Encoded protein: CASSSTGRGDIQYF.

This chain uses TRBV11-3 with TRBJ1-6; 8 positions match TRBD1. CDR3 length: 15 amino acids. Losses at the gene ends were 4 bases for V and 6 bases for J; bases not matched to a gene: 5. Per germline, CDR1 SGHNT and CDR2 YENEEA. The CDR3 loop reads CASSSSTGGNSPLHF. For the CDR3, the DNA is TGTGCCAGCAGCTCCTCCACAGGGGGTAATTCACCCCTCCACTTT.

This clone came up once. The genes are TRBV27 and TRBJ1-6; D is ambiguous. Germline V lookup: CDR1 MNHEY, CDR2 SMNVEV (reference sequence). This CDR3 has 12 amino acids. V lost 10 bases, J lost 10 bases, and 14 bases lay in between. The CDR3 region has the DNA TGTGCCACTTCCCATCTCGAGTCACCCCTCCACTTT. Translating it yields CATSHLESPLHF.

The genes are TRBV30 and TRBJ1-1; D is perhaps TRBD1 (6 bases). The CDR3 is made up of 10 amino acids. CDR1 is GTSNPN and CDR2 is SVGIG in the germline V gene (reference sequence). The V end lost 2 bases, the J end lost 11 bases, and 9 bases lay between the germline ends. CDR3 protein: CAWSTGSAFF. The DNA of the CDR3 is TGTGCCTGGAGTACAGGGTCGGCTTTCTTT. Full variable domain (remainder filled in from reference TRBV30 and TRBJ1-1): SQTIHQWPATLVQPVGSPLSLECTVEGTSNPNLYWYRQAAGRGLQLLFYSVGIGQISSEVPQNLSASRPQDRQFILSSKKLLLSDSGFYLCAWSTGSAFFGQGTRLTVV.

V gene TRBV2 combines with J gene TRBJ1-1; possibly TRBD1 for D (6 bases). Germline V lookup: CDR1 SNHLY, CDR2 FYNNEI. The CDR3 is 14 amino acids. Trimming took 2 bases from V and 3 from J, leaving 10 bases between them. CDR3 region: CASSETGYDTEAFF. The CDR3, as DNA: TGTGCCAGCAGTGAAACAGGGTACGACACTGAAGCTTTCTTT.

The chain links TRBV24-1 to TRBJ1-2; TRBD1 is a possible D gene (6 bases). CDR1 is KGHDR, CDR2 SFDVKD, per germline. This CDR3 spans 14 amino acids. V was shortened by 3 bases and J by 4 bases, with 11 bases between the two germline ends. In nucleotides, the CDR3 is TGTGCCACCAGTGATCGGGACACAGGCTATGGCTACACCTTC. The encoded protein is CATSDRDTGYGYTF.

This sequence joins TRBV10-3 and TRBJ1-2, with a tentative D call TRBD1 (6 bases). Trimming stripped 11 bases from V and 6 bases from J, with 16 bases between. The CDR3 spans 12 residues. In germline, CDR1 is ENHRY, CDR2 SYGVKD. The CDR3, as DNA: TGTGCCGCAACGGGGGGCGGTCATGGCTACACCTTC. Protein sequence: CAATGGGHGYTF.

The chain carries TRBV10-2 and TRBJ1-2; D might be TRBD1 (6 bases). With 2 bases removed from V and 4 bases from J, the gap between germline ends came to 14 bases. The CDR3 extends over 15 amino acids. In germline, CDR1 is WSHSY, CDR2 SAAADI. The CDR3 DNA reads TGCGCCAGCAGTGAGGGGGGCGCAGGAGGCTATGGCTACACCTTC. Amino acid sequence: CASSEGGAGGYGYTF.

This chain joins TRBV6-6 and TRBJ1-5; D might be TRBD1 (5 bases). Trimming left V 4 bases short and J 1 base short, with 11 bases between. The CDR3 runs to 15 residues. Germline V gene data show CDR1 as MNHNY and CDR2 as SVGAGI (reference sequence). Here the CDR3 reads CASSSTEKSNQPQHF. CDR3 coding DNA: TGTGCCAGCAGTTCGACAGAGAAGAGCAATCAGCCCCAGCATTTT.

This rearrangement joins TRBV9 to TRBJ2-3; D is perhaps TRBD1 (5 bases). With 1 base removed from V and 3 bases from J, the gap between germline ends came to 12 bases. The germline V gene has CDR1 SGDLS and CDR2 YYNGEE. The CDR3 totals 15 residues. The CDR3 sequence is CASSVPTAPTDTQYF. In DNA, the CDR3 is TGTGCCAGCAGCGTACCGACAGCGCCGACAGATACGCAGTATTTT.

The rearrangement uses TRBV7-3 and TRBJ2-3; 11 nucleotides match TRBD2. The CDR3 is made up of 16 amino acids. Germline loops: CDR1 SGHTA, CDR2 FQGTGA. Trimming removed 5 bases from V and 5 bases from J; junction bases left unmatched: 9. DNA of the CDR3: TGTGCCAGCAGCCCGTTTAGCGGGAGGGCGGAAGATACGCAGTATTTT. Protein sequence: CASSPFSGRAEDTQYF.

This CDR3 reads CASKLQGDRDGELFF. The CDR3 DNA follows: TGCGCCAGCAAACTACAGGGAGATCGCGACGGGGAGCTGTTTTTT. The V call is TRBV4-1, the J call TRBJ2-2, with D tentatively TRBD1 (6 bases). The V and J ends lost 7 bases and 7 bases respectively, with 19 bases between them. The CDR3 extends over 15 amino acids. In germline, CDR1 is MGHRA, CDR2 YSYEKL.

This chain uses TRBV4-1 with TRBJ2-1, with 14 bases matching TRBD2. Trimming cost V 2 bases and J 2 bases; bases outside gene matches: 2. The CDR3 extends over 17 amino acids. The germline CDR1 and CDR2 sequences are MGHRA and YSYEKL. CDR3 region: CASSQTGLAGAYNEQFF. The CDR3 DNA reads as TGCGCCAGCAGCCAAACGGGACTAGCGGGAGCCTACAATGAGCAGTTCTTC.

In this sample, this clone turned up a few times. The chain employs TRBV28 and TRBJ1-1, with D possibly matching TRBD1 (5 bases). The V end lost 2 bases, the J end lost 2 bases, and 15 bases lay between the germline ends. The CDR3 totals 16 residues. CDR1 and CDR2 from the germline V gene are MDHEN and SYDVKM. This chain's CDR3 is CASSLLQGVINTEAFF. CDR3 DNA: TGTGCCAGCAGTTTACTTCAAGGGGTGATCAACACTGAAGCTTTCTTT.

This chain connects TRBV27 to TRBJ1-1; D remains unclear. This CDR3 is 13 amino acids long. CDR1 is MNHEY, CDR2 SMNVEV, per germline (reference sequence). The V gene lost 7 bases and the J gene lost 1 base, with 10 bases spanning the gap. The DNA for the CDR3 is TGTGCCAGCACCCTGGGCCCGAACACTGAAGCTTTCTTT. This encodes CASTLGPNTEAFF.